The present entry profiles one T cell receptor (beta chain) with its context. The data were taken from a study of fetal regulatory T cell absence and autoimmunity. The V end lost 0 bases, the J end lost 5 bases, and 19 bases lay between the germline ends. The CDR3 is 17 amino acids. Looked up from germline, CDR1 is PRHDT and CDR2 is FYEKMQ (reference sequence). Libraries were prepared by immunoSEQ multiplex PCR; TCRdb keeps only in-frame clonotypes and omits some of them. This table has about 46,000 clones, approximately 83% appearing once. The sequencing input was cord blood. The sequence came from a newborn boy with IPEX syndrome. The chain is built from TRBV13 and TRBJ2-5; perhaps D is TRBD1 or TRBD2 (5 bases each). The CDR3 coding sequence is TGTGCCAGCAGCTTAGGCCTAGGGGCCATCCGCGGGGAGACCCAGTACTTC. Translating it yields CASSLGLGAIRGETQYF.